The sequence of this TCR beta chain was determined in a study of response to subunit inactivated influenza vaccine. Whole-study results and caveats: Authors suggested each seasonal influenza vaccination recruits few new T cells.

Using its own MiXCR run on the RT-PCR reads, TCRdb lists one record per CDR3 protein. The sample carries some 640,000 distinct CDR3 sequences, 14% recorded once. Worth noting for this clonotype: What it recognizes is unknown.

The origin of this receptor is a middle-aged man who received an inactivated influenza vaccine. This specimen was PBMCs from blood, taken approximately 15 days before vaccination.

CDR3 region: CASSFLAGGRDTQYF. The CDR3 DNA follows: TGTGCCAGCAGCTTCCTAGCGGGAGGGAGAGATACGCAGTATTTT. The chain combines TRBV7-2 with TRBJ2-3; TRBD2 agrees at 12 bases. Germline V gene lookup returns CDR1 SGHTA and CDR2 FQGNSA. This CDR3 has 15 residues. The V segment lost 3 bases and the J segment 5 bases; nucleotides outside the gene matches: 3.